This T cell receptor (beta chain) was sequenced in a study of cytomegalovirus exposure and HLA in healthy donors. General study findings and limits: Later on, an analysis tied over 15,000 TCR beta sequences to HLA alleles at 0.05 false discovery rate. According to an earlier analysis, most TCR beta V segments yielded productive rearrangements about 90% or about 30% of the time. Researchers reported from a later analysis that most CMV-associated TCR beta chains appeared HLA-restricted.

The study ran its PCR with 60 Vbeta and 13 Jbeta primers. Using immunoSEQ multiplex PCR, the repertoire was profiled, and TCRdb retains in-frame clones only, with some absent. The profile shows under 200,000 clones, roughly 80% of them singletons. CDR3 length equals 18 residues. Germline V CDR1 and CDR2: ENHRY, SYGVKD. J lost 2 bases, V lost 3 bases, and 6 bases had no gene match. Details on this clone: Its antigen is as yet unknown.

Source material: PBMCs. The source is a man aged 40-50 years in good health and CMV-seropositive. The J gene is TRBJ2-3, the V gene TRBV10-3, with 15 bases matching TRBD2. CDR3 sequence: CAISESGTSGGHTDTQYF. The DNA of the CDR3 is TGTGCCATCAGTGAATCAGGGACTAGCGGGGGGCACACAGATACGCAGTATTTT.